This entry describes one T cell receptor beta chain. Its target is unknown. This sample was taken from a study of CD8+CD57+ T cells in acquired aplastic anemia. The overall study: Mean DNA quantity obtained from sorted CD4+ and CD8+ cells was 3.2 ug.

CD8+CD57+ cell expansion had been shown by flow cytometry in patients chosen for sequencing. The template for TCR beta VDJ and CDR3 sequence profiling was genomic DNA. A single record per CDR3 protein comes from TCRdb applying MiXCR to the reads. Of about 160,000 distinct CDR3 sequences detected, over 40% appear once; the ten largest clones hold about 2.9%. General study findings and limits: Patients and controls had in common some 30 CD8+ CDR3 sequences.

Sequencing input: sorted CD4+, CD8+, or CD8+CD57+ T cells (not recorded which) from PBMCs. This clonotype originated in a human donor with aplastic anemia.

The chain's CDR3 is CASSFLSYEQYF. CDR3 DNA: TGTGCCAGCAGCTTCCTCTCCTACGAGCAGTACTTC. This chain uses TRBV7-2 with TRBJ2-7, with D uncertain. The CDR3 runs 12 residues. Trimming cost V 3 bases and J 0 bases, with 3 bases left between them. Germline lookup yields CDR1 SGHTA and CDR2 FQGNSA.